The clone carrying this T cell receptor beta chain was counted many times. Its antigen is unknown. The read falls 3 residues short of the CDR3 end, and the missing part is taken from the germline J gene. Per germline, CDR1 DFQATT and CDR2 SNEGSKA (reference sequence). V lost 4 bases and J lost 3, with 16 bases in between. CDR3 size: 14 residues. The table came from immunoSEQ multiplex PCR; TCRdb's copy has only in-frame clones and leaves some out. The sample includes tens of thousands of clones, none of them occurring once. This sample was taken from a study of T cell clonality in common variable immunodeficiency. Overall study results and limits: Common variable immunodeficiency TCR beta sequences reportedly had fewer deletions and N-nucleotide insertions. CVID subjects had higher TCRbeta clonality than healthy controls, most marked in about a third. Repertoire-complication correlations in CVID were limited by patient heterogeneity.

J is TRBJ2-7 and V is TRBV20-1, with D possibly being TRBD1 (5 bases). The sequence was collected from a person aged 18 to 75 in good health. Sequencing was carried out using peripheral blood mononuclear cells. CDR3 DNA, as far as it was read: TGCAGTGCTACTAGGACCAACCAGGGCTACGAG. Translating it yields CSATRTNQGYE. The whole CDR3 is CSATRTNQGYEQYF.